The 32 T cell receptor beta chains below were found in one sample sequenced in a study of beta chain features in type 1 diabetes (dated by TCRdb to between 2017 and 2018). The paper's findings and limits, for the study overall: In all four CD4+ subsets, TCRB CDR3 length was moderately but significantly shorter in type 1 diabetes patients.

The receptor library was made with the immunoSEQ multiplex PCR assay. All of the isolated RNA was reverse transcribed with the High Capacity cDNA Reverse Transcription Kit, so expressed TCRB transcripts were sequenced. In TCRdb, the immuneACCESS table is reduced to in-frame sequences with V and J assigned. These tables do not hold every clone; where another copy was compared, an unresolved V gene accounts for under half, and the others remain unexplained. In this sample the table shows approximately 170,000 clones, around 7.8% of which occur a single time. The biggest ten clones account for about 0.9% of the sample. No antigens are known for them. The sample comprised central memory CD4+ T cells from blood. These receptors were collected from a woman aged 40 to 50 with type 1 diabetes.

This clone has only a few counts. V and J are TRBV6-6 and TRBJ2-1; D perhaps matches TRBD1 (6 bases). The CDR3 sequence is 14 residues long. V was cut by 10 bases and J by 0 bases, with 13 bases left in between. Germline CDR1 and CDR2: MNHNY and SVGAGI (reference sequence). DNA for the CDR3: TGTGCCACCGATCGGACAGCCTCCTACAATGAGCAGTTCTTC. As protein: CATDRTASYNEQFF.

The gene calls are TRBV5-1 and TRBJ2-7; 7 nucleotides match TRBD1. The CDR3 consists of 15 residues. The germline V gene has CDR1 SGHRS and CDR2 YFSETQ. The V and J ends lost 0 bases and 1 base, in that order; junction bases with no gene match: 4. CDR3 bases: TGCGCCAGCAGCTTGGTCGGGACAGATTCCTACGAGCAGTACTTC. Translating gives CASSLVGTDSYEQYF.

DNA for the CDR3: TGCAGCGTTGGAGCGGGGACTAGCACAGATACGCAGTATTTT. Protein product: CSVGAGTSTDTQYF. The chain is built from TRBV29-1 and TRBJ2-3; the match to TRBD2 covers 7 bases. Germline V lookup: CDR1 SQVTM, CDR2 ANQGSEA. This CDR3 region has 14 residues. With V trimmed by 4 bases and J by 0 bases, 4 bases remained unmatched.

This clone has only a few counts. The V call is TRBV28, the J call TRBJ1-2, with D possibly matching TRBD1 (5 bases). The V and J ends lost 8 bases and 0 bases respectively, with 16 bases between them. The CDR3 is 15 amino acids. Per the germline V gene, CDR1 is MDHEN and CDR2 is SYDVKM. The CDR3 sequence is CASGLGAATNYGYTF. The CDR3 DNA reads TGTGCCAGCGGGCTTGGGGCGGCTACTAACTATGGCTACACCTTC.

V is TRBV10-2 and J is TRBJ2-3; 12 bases fit TRBD2. Trimming at V came to 10 bases and at J to 5 bases, leaving 4 bases not matched to a gene. This CDR3 is built from 13 residues. Germline V gives CDR1 WSHSY, CDR2 SAAADI. The CDR3 loop is CATRLAGEDTQYF. As DNA, the CDR3 is TGCGCCACCAGACTAGCGGGAGAAGATACGCAGTATTTT.

This clone occurred many times. The chain has TRBV29-1 and TRBJ1-1; TRBD1 agrees at 7 bases. Germline CDR1 reads SQVTM; CDR2 reads ANQGSEA. V lost 4 bases, J lost 8 bases, and 7 bases stayed unmatched. This CDR3 contains 12 residues. DNA for the CDR3: TGCAGCGTTGTCGGGCAGGGGGAAGAAGCTTTCTTT. This encodes CSVVGQGEEAFF.

The V gene is TRBV6-5, the J gene TRBJ2-2; maybe TRBD2 (6 bases). The CDR3 runs 16 residues. V was cut by 2 bases and J by 1 base, with 11 bases left in between. Germline V lookup: CDR1 MNHEY, CDR2 SVGAGI. The CDR3 DNA reads as TGTGCCAGCAGTTACACACCGGGACTGAACACCGGGGAGCTGTTTTTT. This translates into CASSYTPGLNTGELFF.

This sequence joins TRBV9 and TRBJ2-2; 7 positions match TRBD2. CDR3 size: 16 residues. With V trimmed by 4 bases and J by 0 bases, 6 bases remained unmatched. CDR1 and CDR2 from the germline V gene are SGDLS and YYNGEE. The CDR3 reads CASSPGGLANTGELFF. DNA for the CDR3: TGTGCCAGCAGCCCGGGGGGACTTGCGAACACCGGGGAGCTGTTTTTT. Drawing the rest from reference TRBV9 and TRBJ2-2, the complete variable domain is DSGVTQTPKHLITATGQRVTLRCSPRSGDLSVYWYQQSLDQGLQFLIQYYNGEERAKGNILERFSAQQFPDLHSELNLSSLELGDSALYFCASSPGGLANTGELFFGEGSRLTVL.

The rearrangement links TRBV9 to TRBJ2-1, with D perhaps matching TRBD2 (5 bases). Germline CDR1 SGDLS, CDR2 YYNGEE. Between the trimmed V and J ends, which lost 0 bases and 10 bases, there was a span of 17 bases. This CDR3 contains 15 residues. Written as DNA, the CDR3 is TGTGCCAGCAGCGTAGGGACCGTGACGGGGAAAGAGCAGTTCTTC. The encoded protein is CASSVGTVTGKEQFF.

The chain has TRBV28 and TRBJ1-5, with 7 bases identical to TRBD1. Germline V gives CDR1 MDHEN, CDR2 SYDVKM. V shed 5 bases and J 0 bases; nucleotides not matched to a gene: 7. The CDR3 runs 16 residues. This CDR3 reads CASSAGQVYSNQPQHF. In nucleotides, the CDR3 is TGTGCCAGCAGTGCCGGACAGGTTTATAGCAATCAGCCCCAGCATTTT.

This clone occurred a few times. The chain carries TRBV5-1 and TRBJ1-1; D unresolved. The germline gives CDR1 SGHRS, CDR2 YFSETQ. The CDR3 loop spans 13 amino acids. The V end was cut by 1 base, the J end by 7 bases, with 11 bases between. DNA for the CDR3: TGCGCCAGCAGCTTGTTAGGGAGAGGTGAAGCTTTCTTT. This codes for CASSLLGRGEAFF.

This clone was counted between two and nine times. As DNA, the CDR3 is TGTGCCAGCAGCCTCCGGGACAGGGGCGGACGGTATAATTCACCCCTCCACTTT. It codes for CASSLRDRGGRYNSPLHF. The chain carries TRBV5-4 and TRBJ1-6; 10 nucleotides line up with TRBD1. V gave up 4 bases and J gave up 4 bases; unmatched junction bases: 11. CDR1 and CDR2 (germline): SGHNT, YYREEE (reference sequence). The CDR3 consists of 18 residues.

This clone has a handful of counts. The chain has TRBV2 and TRBJ2-1; D is possibly TRBD2 (5 bases). From germline, CDR1 is SNHLY and CDR2 FYNNEI. V lost 5 bases and J lost 9, with 14 bases in between. This CDR3 spans 13 amino acids. This chain's CDR3 is CASSTAPRGEQFF. The CDR3 DNA reads TGTGCCAGCAGTACCGCCCCTCGGGGTGAGCAGTTCTTC.

The chain links TRBV7-8 to TRBJ1-6, with TRBD1 as a possible D gene (5 bases). The V end lost 8 bases, the J end lost 9 bases, and 20 bases lay between the germline ends. This CDR3 is 15 amino acids long. From germline, CDR1 is SGHVS and CDR2 FQNEAQ. The CDR3 loop is CASHTTAGGGSPLHF. For the CDR3, the DNA is TGTGCCAGCCACACCACGGCGGGGGGTGGTTCACCCCTCCACTTT.

The J gene is TRBJ2-3, the V gene TRBV29-1, with D hard to call. The germline V gene encodes CDR1 SQVTM and CDR2 ANQGSEA. This CDR3 comprises 13 residues. With 2 bases removed from V and 0 bases from J, the gap between germline ends came to 6 bases. The CDR3 DNA follows: TGCAGCGTTGAACCAGGCAGCACAGATACGCAGTATTTT. Translating gives CSVEPGSTDTQYF.

This clone was picked up a small number of times. The chain combines TRBV18 with TRBJ2-1; no firm D call. Germline V lookup: CDR1 KGHSH, CDR2 LQKENI. V was cut by 5 bases and J by 5 bases, with 10 bases left in between. This CDR3 spans 13 amino acids. The CDR3 region is CASSLYRHNEQFF. The CDR3 DNA reads TGTGCCAGCTCATTGTACAGACACAATGAGCAGTTCTTC. Based on the CDR3 plus reference TRBV18 and TRBJ2-1, the full variable domain is NAGVMQNPRHLVRRRGQEARLRCSPMKGHSHVYWYRQLPEEGLKFMVYLQKENIIDESGMPKERFSAEFPKEGPSILRIQQVVRGDSAAYFCASSLYRHNEQFFGPGTRLTVL.

This clone was observed a few times. The CDR3 nucleotides read TGTGCCAGCAGCTTTTCAGGGGTTGGGGCCAACGTCCTGACTTTC. It encodes CASSFSGVGANVLTF. V gene TRBV7-2 combines with J gene TRBJ2-6; tentatively, D is TRBD1 (6 bases). The germline gives CDR1 SGHTA, CDR2 FQGNSA. CDR3 length: 15 residues. V gave up 3 bases and J gave up 3 bases, with 9 bases separating them.

The V and J genes are TRBV5-4 and TRBJ1-2; 7 nucleotides align to TRBD1. Germline CDR1 reads SGHNT; CDR2 reads YYREEE (reference sequence). J lost 4 bases, V lost 5 bases, and 5 bases had no gene match. The CDR3 sequence is 13 residues long. The CDR3 protein is CASSPQGTYGYTF. In DNA form, the CDR3 reads TGTGCCAGCAGTCCACAGGGGACCTATGGCTACACCTTC.

This clone has a handful of counts. The chain couples TRBV12-5 to TRBJ2-2, with D maybe TRBD2 (6 bases). This CDR3 has 14 residues. Germline values: CDR1 LGHNT, CDR2 FRNRAP. Trimming stripped 1 base from V and 5 bases from J, with 8 bases between. The CDR3 bases are TGTGCTAGTGGTTTGGGCGCGGGAACCGGGGAGCTGTTTTTT. It is translated as CASGLGAGTGELFF.

On this clone itself: The sample carries other DNA sequences with the same CDR3. This chain links TRBV5-1 with TRBJ2-7; D uncertain. Trimming pared 3 bases from V and 4 bases from J, leaving 11 bases between. Germline CDR1 and CDR2: SGHRS and YFSETQ. The CDR3 consists of 13 residues. The CDR3 sequence: CASSYQESYEQYF. CDR3 bases: TGCGCCAGCAGCTACCAGGAATCATACGAGCAGTACTTC. The full variable domain, in which reference TRBV5-1 and TRBJ2-7 provide the parts outside the CDR3, is KAGVTQTPRYLIKTRGQQVTLSCSPISGHRSVSWYQQTPGQGLQFLFEYFSETQRNKGNFPGRFSGRQFSNSRSEMNVSTLELGDSALYLCASSYQESYEQYFGPGTRLTVT.

This rearrangement joins TRBV27 to TRBJ1-1, with D possibly being TRBD1 (5 bases). Per the germline V gene, CDR1 is MNHEY and CDR2 is SMNVEV (reference sequence). The CDR3 has 10 amino acids. Trimming cost V 9 bases and J 6 bases, with 8 bases left between them. The CDR3 DNA sequence: TGTGCCAGTCGGGGGGCTGAAGCTTTCTTT. Amino acids: CASRGAEAFF.

V is TRBV5-1 and J is TRBJ2-3, with D unresolved. V lost 0 bases and J lost 4, with 6 bases in between. The V gene's germline CDR1 is SGHRS and CDR2 YFSETQ. The CDR3 sequence is 13 residues long. CDR3 amino acids: CASSLGGSDTQYF. The CDR3 DNA reads TGCGCCAGCAGCTTGGGCGGATCAGATACGCAGTATTTT.

This clone was counted a few times. This chain links TRBV6-1 with TRBJ2-5; D ambiguous. The CDR3 extends over 14 amino acids. Germline CDR1 MNHNS, CDR2 SASEGT. Trimming took off 3 bases at V and 5 bases at J, with 13 bases between the two ends. This chain's CDR3 is CASSEPAARETQYF. In DNA, the CDR3 is TGTGCCAGCAGTGAGCCGGCAGCCAGGGAGACCCAGTACTTC.

This clone was recorded a few times. The chain combines TRBV9 with TRBJ1-3; no clear D. The germline V gene has CDR1 SGDLS and CDR2 YYNGEE. There are 17 residues in the CDR3. The V and J ends lost 3 bases and 0 bases respectively, with 16 bases between them. The chain's CDR3 is CASSANPSPSSGNTIYF. CDR3 DNA sequence: TGTGCCAGCAGCGCAAACCCCTCTCCGAGCTCTGGAAACACCATATATTTT.

The chain links TRBV2 to TRBJ2-4, with D maybe TRBD1 (6 bases). The germline V gene encodes CDR1 SNHLY and CDR2 FYNNEI. V gave up 9 bases and J gave up 2 bases, with 8 bases separating them. The CDR3 totals 12 residues. The CDR3 here is CASGQSKNIQYF. The DNA for the CDR3 is TGTGCCAGTGGACAGTCCAAAAACATTCAGTACTTC.

The V and J genes are TRBV7-2 and TRBJ1-5, with unresolved D. Trimming stripped 8 bases from V and 8 bases from J, with 19 bases between. Germline CDR1 and CDR2: SGHTA and FQGNSA. The CDR3 is made up of 14 amino acids. The CDR3 DNA is TGTGCCAGCGCTGTTCTGGAGCTCGAGAAGCCCCAGCATTTT. Amino acids: CASAVLELEKPQHF.

The chain combines TRBV9 with TRBJ2-3; D not resolved. Germline V gene sequence: CDR1 SGDLS, CDR2 YYNGEE. The CDR3 sequence is 13 residues long. V was trimmed by 0 bases and J by 4 bases, leaving 6 bases between them. The CDR3 DNA reads as TGTGCCAGCAGCGTAGACTATCCAGATACGCAGTATTTT. Translation: CASSVDYPDTQYF.

The gene calls are TRBV11-2 and TRBJ2-2, with D perhaps TRBD2 (6 bases). This CDR3 spans 17 amino acids. The ends were cut back, 5 bases at V and 7 bases at J, with 23 bases in the middle. Germline loops: CDR1 SGHAT, CDR2 FQNNGV. The CDR3 is CASSEGRGKGEDGELFF. The CDR3 DNA follows: TGTGCCAGCAGCGAGGGTCGGGGGAAAGGGGAAGACGGGGAGCTGTTTTTT.

This clone was observed a few times. V usage is TRBV9 and J usage is TRBJ2-1; 9 positions match TRBD2. V lost 5 bases to trimming and J lost 7 bases; unmatched junction nucleotides: 7. From germline, CDR1 is SGDLS and CDR2 YYNGEE. This CDR3 has 14 amino acids. The DNA of the CDR3 is TGTGCCAGCAGTTTAAGCGGGGGGCTGAATGAGCAGTTCTTC. Translation: CASSLSGGLNEQFF.

The genes are TRBV7-3 and TRBJ2-3; D uncertain. The CDR3 sequence is 15 residues long. V gave up 5 bases and J gave up 2 bases, with 14 bases separating them. Germline CDR1 and CDR2: SGHTA and FQGTGA. The CDR3 is CASSPRRSLTDTQYF. For the CDR3, the DNA is TGTGCCAGCAGCCCCCGAAGAAGCCTCACAGATACGCAGTATTTT.

This clone was observed a handful of times. The chain links TRBV2 to TRBJ2-2, with D perhaps TRBD1 (5 bases). There are 14 residues in the CDR3. V lost 6 bases and J 6 bases, leaving 14 bases between the germline ends. Germline V gives CDR1 SNHLY, CDR2 FYNNEI. The chain's CDR3 is CASRLQVTAGELFF. CDR3 DNA: TGTGCCAGCAGACTACAGGTCACCGCCGGGGAGCTGTTTTTT.

The chain couples TRBV27 to TRBJ1-1; maybe TRBD1 (5 bases). Trimming removed 7 bases from V and 8 bases from J, with 20 bases in between. Germline loops: CDR1 MNHEY, CDR2 SMNVEV (reference sequence). The CDR3 runs to 14 residues. CDR3 sequence: CASTPTRQRREAFF. CDR3 DNA: TGTGCCAGCACCCCAACACGACAGCGACGCGAAGCTTTCTTT.